The entry below gives a single T cell receptor beta chain sequence along with its context. These data originate in a study of blood T cell repertoires in COVID-19. Study information: Acute-phase and convalescent COVID-19 samples originated in the United States, Italy and Spain. The analysed material was cDNA or gDNA that came from T cells, B-cell-depleted T cells, or PBMCs.

During active infection, Seattle patients enrolled and were then monitored through disease. Generated by immunoSEQ multiplex PCR, the TCRdb table keeps only in-frame clones and is missing some. Here the sample spans more than 55,000 clones, 80% to 90% being singletons. CDR1 LNHDA and CDR2 SQIVND come from the germline V gene (reference sequence). This CDR3 region has 17 residues. V was clipped by 7 bases and J by 4 bases; unmatched bases: 13. V usage is TRBV19 and J usage is TRBJ2-1; 10 bases match TRBD2. This TCR was recovered from an older woman with COVID-19, enrolled during active disease. Sequenced sample: peripheral blood. The CDR3 DNA reads TGTGCCAGTACCAAGACTAGCGGGTGGACGGATTACAATGAGCAGTTCTTC. Translated: CASTKTSGWTDYNEQFF.